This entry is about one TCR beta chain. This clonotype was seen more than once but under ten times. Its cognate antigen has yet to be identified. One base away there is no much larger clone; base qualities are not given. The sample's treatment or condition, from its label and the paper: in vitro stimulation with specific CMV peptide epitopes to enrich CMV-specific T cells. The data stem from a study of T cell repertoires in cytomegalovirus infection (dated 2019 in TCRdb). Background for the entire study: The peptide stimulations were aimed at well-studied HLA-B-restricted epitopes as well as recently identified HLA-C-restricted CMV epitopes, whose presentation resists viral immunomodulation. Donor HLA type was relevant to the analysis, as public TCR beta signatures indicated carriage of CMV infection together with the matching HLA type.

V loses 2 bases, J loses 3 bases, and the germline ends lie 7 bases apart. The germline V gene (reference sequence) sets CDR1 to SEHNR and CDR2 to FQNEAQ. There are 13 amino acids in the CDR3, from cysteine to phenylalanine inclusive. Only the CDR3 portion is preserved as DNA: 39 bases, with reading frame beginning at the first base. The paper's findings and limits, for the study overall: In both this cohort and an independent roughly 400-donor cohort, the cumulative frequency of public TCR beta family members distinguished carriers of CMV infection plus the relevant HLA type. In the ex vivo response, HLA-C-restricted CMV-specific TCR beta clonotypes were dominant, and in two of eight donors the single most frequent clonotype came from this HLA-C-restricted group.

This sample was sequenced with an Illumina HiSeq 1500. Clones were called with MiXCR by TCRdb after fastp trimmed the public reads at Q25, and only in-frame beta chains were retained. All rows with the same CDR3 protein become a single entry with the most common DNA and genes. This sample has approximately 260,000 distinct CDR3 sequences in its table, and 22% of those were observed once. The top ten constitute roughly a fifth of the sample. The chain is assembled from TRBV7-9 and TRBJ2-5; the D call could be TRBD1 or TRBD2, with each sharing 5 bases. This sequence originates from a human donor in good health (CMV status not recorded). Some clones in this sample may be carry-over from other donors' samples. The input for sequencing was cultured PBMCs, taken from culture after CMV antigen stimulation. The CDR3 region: CASSLMGEETQYF. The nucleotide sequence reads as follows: TGTGCCAGCAGCTTAATGGGGGAAGAGACCCAGTACTTC.